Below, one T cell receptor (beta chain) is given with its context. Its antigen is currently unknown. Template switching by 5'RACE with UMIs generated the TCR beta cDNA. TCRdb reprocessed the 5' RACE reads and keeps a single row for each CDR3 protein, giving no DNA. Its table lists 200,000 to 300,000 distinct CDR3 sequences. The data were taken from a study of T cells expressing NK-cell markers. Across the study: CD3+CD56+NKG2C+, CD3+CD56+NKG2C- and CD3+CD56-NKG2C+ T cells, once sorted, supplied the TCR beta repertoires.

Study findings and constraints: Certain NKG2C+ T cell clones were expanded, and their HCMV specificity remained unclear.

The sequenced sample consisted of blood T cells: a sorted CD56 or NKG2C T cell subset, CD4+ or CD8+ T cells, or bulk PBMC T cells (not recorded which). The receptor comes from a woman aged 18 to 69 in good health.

The CDR3 here is CATSRRLMNTEAFF. This sequence joins TRBV15 and TRBJ1-1. The CDR3 has 14 amino acids. The germline V gene has CDR1 LNHNV and CDR2 YYDKDF (reference sequence).